This T cell receptor (beta chain) was profiled in a study of T-cell reconstitution after alpha-beta-depleted transplantation in children. This clonotype was picked up a small number of times. This sample's TCRbeta library carried unique molecular identifier barcodes. Via MiXCR, TCRdb re-called the PCR reads, giving one row per CDR3 protein. The sample holds hundreds of thousands of distinct CDR3 sequences; about 15% are singletons and the top ten take about 1.1%. Looked up from germline, CDR1 is MGHDK and CDR2 is SYGVNS. Trimming cost V 2 bases and J 7 bases, with 5 bases left between them. The CDR3 has 12 residues.

This clonotype was obtained from a human donor who donated a stem cell graft to a child with acute myeloid leukemia. The source material was PBMCs from the stem cell graft donor, sampled from the stem cell graft. The gene calls are TRBV25-1 and TRBJ2-2; the D is unclear. The CDR3 nucleotides are TGTGCCAGCAGTGAAGGGGACGGGGAGCTGTTTTTT. Its translation: CASSEGDGELFF.